This TCR beta chain comes out of a study of CD8 T cells in ankylosing spondylitis. General study points: Researchers reportedly found disease-linked clones significantly enriched in matched ankylosing spondylitis synovial fluid. Past studies reported some motif variants in reactive arthritis synovial fluid and blood. Among TCR beta sequences, a motif of several highly homologous variants appeared characteristic of ankylosing spondylitis blood.

In the case of this clonotype: Its antigen is unidentified.

TCRdb reprocessed the 5' RACE reads via MiXCR and lists one record per CDR3 protein. The data contain around 480,000 distinct CDR3 sequences, roughly 18% of them singletons. Trimming removed 1 base at V and 7 bases at J, with 11 bases between. Germline V gene data show CDR1 as SGHVS and CDR2 as FNYEAQ. This CDR3 is built from 14 residues. This chain joins TRBV7-6 and TRBJ2-1, with D perhaps TRBD2 (6 bases). The sample consisted of blood, either unsorted or a sorted T cell fraction (not recorded which). The clonotype originates from a male donor with ankylosing spondylitis. The CDR3 DNA sequence: TGTGCCAGCAGCTTAGTCTGGGCGGGAAATGAGCAGTTCTTC. Protein sequence: CASSLVWAGNEQFF.